One and the same sample provided the 2 T cell receptor beta chains below, sequenced in a study of blood T cell repertoires in COVID-19. Sequencing used immunoSEQ multiplex PCR; TCRdb keeps in-frame clones, though not all of them. The sample shows 45,000 to 60,000 clones, 75% to 90% of them seen only once. The sequencing sample was made of peripheral blood. These receptors were taken from a human donor in a cohort sampled during active COVID-19.

CDR3 sequence (DNA): TGTGCCAGCAGTGGACAGGGGGAGGGCTACACCTTC. Translated: CASSGQGEGYTF. The chain employs TRBV6-4 and TRBJ1-2, with TRBD1 identical over 9 bases. Germline V CDR1 and CDR2: MRHNA, SNTAGT. CDR3 length: 12 residues. V shed 4 bases and J 8 bases; nucleotides not matched to a gene: 2.

Worth noting for this clone: Other DNA sequences of this sample code for an identical CDR3. This chain connects TRBV18 to TRBJ2-1; D perhaps matches TRBD1 (6 bases). Trimming left V 5 bases short and J 6 bases short, with 8 bases between. The CDR3 runs to 12 residues. Germline V gives CDR1 KGHSH, CDR2 LQKENI. This CDR3 is CASSTRGNEQFF. Written as DNA, the CDR3 is TGTGCCAGCTCAACCAGGGGCAATGAGCAGTTCTTC.